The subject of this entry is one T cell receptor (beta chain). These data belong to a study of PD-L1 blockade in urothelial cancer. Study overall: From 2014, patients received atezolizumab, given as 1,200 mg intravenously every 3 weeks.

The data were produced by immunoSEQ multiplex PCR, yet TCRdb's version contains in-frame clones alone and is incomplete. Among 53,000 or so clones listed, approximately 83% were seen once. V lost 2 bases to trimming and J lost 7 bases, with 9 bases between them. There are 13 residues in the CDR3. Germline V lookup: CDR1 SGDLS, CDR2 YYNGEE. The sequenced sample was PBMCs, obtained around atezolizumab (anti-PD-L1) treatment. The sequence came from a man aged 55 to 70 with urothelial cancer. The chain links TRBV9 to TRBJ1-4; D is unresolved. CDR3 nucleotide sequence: TGTGCCAGCAGCGTGTCGGGAGGTGAAAAACTGTTTTTT. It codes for CASSVSGGEKLFF.